This is a list of T cell receptor beta chains from one sample in a study of glioma-infiltrating T cells. One entry per CDR3 protein, called by TCRdb with MiXCR from the multiplex PCR reads. Among approximately 110,000 distinct CDR3 sequences listed, roughly 24% were seen once. Sequencing input: glioma tissue, nonneoplastic brain tissue, or PBMCs (not recorded which). The receptor set was obtained from a human donor with low-grade glioma or glioblastoma, undergoing nonglioma brain surgery, or in good health (not recorded which). CDR3s include the opening cysteine and the closing phenylalanine or tryptophan. D genes are given only for firm matches. Clone size is not always given. Where it is, it says once, few, many or a class for expanded clones.

TRBJ2-1,TRBD1,TRBV6-1,many,CASSQQGGSYNEQFF,TGTGCCAGCAGCCAACAGGGGGGCTCCTACAATGAGCAGTTCTTC
TRBJ1-6,TRBD1,TRBV6-1,many,CASSRTGLNSPLHF,TGTGCCAGCAGTCGGACAGGGTTGAATTCACCCCTCCACTTT
TRBJ2-7,TRBD2,TRBV10-3,.,CAIRGTSGRQTSYEQYF,TGTGCCATCAGGGGGACTAGCGGGAGGCAAACTTCCTACGAGCAGTACTTC
TRBJ1-2,.,TRBV6-1,many,CASRPGVGKKPNYGYTF,TGTGCCAGCAGACCAGGGGTTGGGAAAAAACCTAACTATGGCTACACCTTC
TRBJ2-2,.,TRBV6-1,many,CASSLTANTGELFF,TGTGCCAGCAGTTTAACAGCGAACACCGGGGAGCTGTTTTTT
TRBJ1-2,.,TRBV29-1,.,CSVVTKLANYGYTF,TGCAGCGTTGTCACAAAATTAGCTAACTATGGCTACACCTTC
TRBJ2-1,.,TRBV19,many,CASSTGTPVNEQFF,TGTGCCAGTAGCACCGGGACTCCTGTCAATGAGCAGTTCTTC
TRBJ2-4,TRBD1,TRBV6-1,many,CASSARTGPLAKNIQYF,TGTGCCAGCAGTGCTAGGACAGGGCCACTAGCCAAAAACATTCAGTACTTC
TRBJ2-3,TRBD1,TRBV29-1,many,CSVARQGGTDTQYF,TGCAGCGTTGCCAGACAGGGGGGCACAGATACGCAGTATTTT
TRBJ2-3,TRBD2,TRBV7-9,many,CASSARRLAGGGDTQYF,TGTGCCAGCAGCGCCAGGCGACTAGCGGGAGGTGGAGATACGCAGTATTTT